These T cell receptor beta chains were read from a single sample in a study of blood T cell repertoires in COVID-19. The method was immunoSEQ multiplex PCR; TCRdb's version includes in-frame clones alone and lacks a portion of them. The table has under 250,000 clones, 70% to 90% seen once. The sample comprised peripheral blood. The receptors come from a man aged 50 to 60 with COVID-19, enrolled during active disease. Both conserved end residues are part of each CDR3. The order of the fields is J gene, clone size, V gene, D gene, CDR3 length, CDR3 protein, CDR3 DNA. D genes are given only for firm matches. Rows may omit the clone size; those that give it use once, few, many or a size class.

J gene: TRBJ2-4; clone size: -; V gene: TRBV21-1; D gene: -; CDR3 length: 15; CDR3 protein: CASSAQGAAKNIQYF; CDR3 DNA: TGTGCCAGCAGCGCACAGGGGGCGGCCAAAAACATTCAGTACTTC
J gene: TRBJ1-2; clone size: -; V gene: TRBV19; D gene: -; CDR3 length: 14; CDR3 protein: CASSISGSYYGYTF; CDR3 DNA: TGTGCCAGTAGTATCTCAGGGTCATATTATGGCTACACCTTC
J gene: TRBJ2-2; clone size: -; V gene: TRBV10-3; D gene: -; CDR3 length: 15; CDR3 protein: CAISEGRSGPGELFF; CDR3 DNA: TGTGCCATCAGTGAGGGAAGGAGCGGGCCCGGGGAGCTGTTTTTT
J gene: TRBJ1-2; clone size: -; V gene: TRBV7-2; D gene: -; CDR3 length: 14; CDR3 protein: CASSLMFGNYGYTF; CDR3 DNA: TGTGCCAGCAGCTTAATGTTCGGGAACTATGGCTACACCTTC
J gene: TRBJ2-7; clone size: few; V gene: TRBV9; D gene: TRBD1; CDR3 length: 15; CDR3 protein: CASSFRTGASYEQYF; CDR3 DNA: TGTGCCAGCAGCTTCCGGACAGGGGCCTCCTACGAGCAGTACTTC
J gene: TRBJ2-5; clone size: -; V gene: TRBV24-1; D gene: -; CDR3 length: 15; CDR3 protein: CATSDYGGGQETQYF; CDR3 DNA: TGTGCCACCAGTGATTATGGGGGAGGCCAAGAGACCCAGTACTTC
J gene: TRBJ2-5; clone size: once; V gene: TRBV11-2; D gene: -; CDR3 length: 14; CDR3 protein: CASSLGGGVETQYF; CDR3 DNA: TGTGCCAGCAGCTTAGGAGGGGGGGTGGAGACCCAGTACTTC
J gene: TRBJ2-2; clone size: -; V gene: TRBV5-4; D gene: TRBD2; CDR3 length: 18; CDR3 protein: CASSPGPSGGANTGELFF; CDR3 DNA: TGTGCCAGCAGCCCCGGCCCTAGCGGGGGGGCCAACACCGGGGAGCTGTTTTTT
J gene: TRBJ2-5; clone size: -; V gene: TRBV7-3; D gene: TRBD1; CDR3 length: 14; CDR3 protein: CASSSTGGQETQYF; CDR3 DNA: TGTGCCAGCAGCTCGACAGGGGGTCAAGAGACCCAGTACTTC
J gene: TRBJ2-5; clone size: -; V gene: TRBV6-1; D gene: TRBD1; CDR3 length: 15; CDR3 protein: CASSEDRGGQETQYF; CDR3 DNA: TGTGCCAGCAGTGAGGACAGGGGAGGCCAAGAGACCCAGTACTTC
J gene: TRBJ2-2; clone size: -; V gene: TRBV19; D gene: -; CDR3 length: 14; CDR3 protein: CASIRRPNTGELFF; CDR3 DNA: TGTGCCAGTATCCGGAGACCGAACACCGGGGAGCTGTTTTTT
J gene: TRBJ2-2; clone size: -; V gene: TRBV11-2; D gene: TRBD1; CDR3 length: 12; CDR3 protein: CASRPVGQGLFF; CDR3 DNA: TGTGCCAGCAGACCGGTTGGACAGGGACTGTTTTTT
J gene: TRBJ2-7; clone size: -; V gene: TRBV7-2; D gene: TRBD1; CDR3 length: 15; CDR3 protein: CASSYQGAGEYEQYF; CDR3 DNA: TGTGCCAGCAGCTACCAGGGGGCGGGCGAATACGAGCAGTACTTC
J gene: TRBJ2-3; clone size: -; V gene: TRBV7-2; D gene: TRBD2; CDR3 length: 17; CDR3 protein: CASSLGGGGAWADTQYF; CDR3 DNA: TGTGCCAGCAGCTTAGGAGGCGGGGGGGCCTGGGCAGATACGCAGTATTTT
J gene: TRBJ2-6; clone size: once; V gene: TRBV4-2; D gene: -; CDR3 length: 19; CDR3 protein: CASSQGIQGPLSGANVLTF; CDR3 DNA: TGTGCCAGCAGCCAAGGGATTCAGGGGCCCCTCTCTGGGGCCAACGTCCTGACTTTC
J gene: TRBJ2-7; clone size: -; V gene: TRBV7-8; D gene: TRBD2; CDR3 length: 15; CDR3 protein: CASSLVAGEGYEQYF; CDR3 DNA: TGTGCCAGCAGCTTAGTAGCGGGAGAGGGGTACGAGCAGTACTTC
J gene: TRBJ2-3; clone size: -; V gene: TRBV7-9; D gene: TRBD2; CDR3 length: 16; CDR3 protein: CASSRGGAISTDTQYF; CDR3 DNA: TGTGCCAGCAGCCGCGGGGGGGCCATTAGTACAGATACGCAGTATTTT
J gene: TRBJ1-1; clone size: -; V gene: TRBV27; D gene: TRBD1; CDR3 length: 14; CDR3 protein: CASKFGQANTEAFF; CDR3 DNA: TGTGCCAGCAAGTTTGGACAGGCAAACACTGAAGCTTTCTTT